The rows below give T cell receptor beta chains drawn from one sample of a study of T-cell memory formation after mild COVID-19. TCRdb independently ran MiXCR on the 5' RACE reads; one entry per CDR3 protein. Of more than 300,000 distinct CDR3 sequences in the sample, roughly an eighth were seen once. What was sequenced was PBMCs or a T cell subset sorted from them (not recorded which). Source of these receptors: a man aged 18 to 29 who had mild COVID-19 (a few samples of this study predate the infection). Cell type and time point are not known. Each CDR3 is given with its conserved first and last residue. The order of the fields is J gene, clone size, V gene, D gene, CDR3 DNA, CDR3 protein. The D gene is left open where the match is weak. Size values are once, few and many counts, or a class for expanded clones, and some rows have none.

TRBJ1-5,NA,TRBV9,NA,TGTGCCAGCAGCGTAGAGGGGGGGAGCCAGCCCCAGCATTTT,CASSVEGGSQPQHF
TRBJ1-6,few,TRBV7-3,NA,TGTGCCAGCAGCCCAGGCGGCGCCTATAATTCACCCCTCCACTTT,CASSPGGAYNSPLHF
TRBJ1-1,few,TRBV12-3/TRBV12-4,TRBD1,TGTGCCAGCAGGGTACAGGGGGCGGATGAAGCTTTCTTT,CASRVQGADEAFF
TRBJ2-2,few,TRBV11-2,NA,TGTGCCAGCAGCCCTCGTCGTATCGGGGAGCTGTTTTTT,CASSPRRIGELFF
TRBJ1-1,few,TRBV6-6,NA,TGTGCCAGCAGACTGTGGACAGCGAACACTGAAGCTTTCTTT,CASRLWTANTEAFF
TRBJ1-1,few,TRBV20-1,NA,TGCAGTGCTAGATGGGAGAGGGGCATGAACACTGAAGCTTTCTTT,CSARWERGMNTEAFF
TRBJ2-2,few,TRBV7-9,NA,TGTGCCAGCAGCCCGGTCACCGGGGAGCTGTTTTTT,CASSPVTGELFF
TRBJ2-5,NA,TRBV4-3,TRBD2,TGCGCAAGCAGCCAAGATCGGCCTAGCGGGGGCGGGGAGACCCAGTACTTC,CASSQDRPSGGGETQYF
TRBJ1-5,many,TRBV20-1,NA,TGCAGTGCTGTAAGGGACGTCAATCAGCCCCAGCATTTT,CSAVRDVNQPQHF
TRBJ1-6,NA,TRBV5-1,TRBD1,TGCGCCAGCAGCGCGGGACAGGCTAATTCACCCCTCCACTTT,CASSAGQANSPLHF
TRBJ1-4,NA,TRBV14,NA,TGTGCCGGCAATGCGTGGCGTAATCGTGAAAAACTGTTTTTT,CAGNAWRNREKLFF
TRBJ2-7,few,TRBV6-1,NA,TGTGCCATAGGTAGTTTTTTTCGAACCTACGAGCAGTACTTC,CAIGSFFRTYEQYF
TRBJ1-2,few,TRBV7-2,TRBD1,TGTGCCAGCAGTCCAGGACAGGGGGACAGTGATAACTATGGCTACACCTTC,CASSPGQGDSDNYGYTF
TRBJ2-3,NA,TRBV7-6,NA,TGTGCCAGCAGCTCCTCCGGGTTAAGCACAGATACGCAGTATTTT,CASSSSGLSTDTQYF
TRBJ1-2,NA,TRBV20-1,NA,TGCAGTGCGATACGGGGGGGCAATGGCTACACCTTC,CSAIRGGNGYTF
TRBJ2-5,NA,TRBV7-6,NA,TGTGCCAGCAGCCATATACTCGAGACCCAGTACTTC,CASSHILETQYF
TRBJ1-3,NA,TRBV12-3/TRBV12-4,TRBD1,TGTGCCAGCAGGCTACAGGGGTTCGCTGGAAACACCATATATTTT,CASRLQGFAGNTIYF
TRBJ2-3,few,TRBV24-1,TRBD2,TGTGCCACCAGTGATTTTAGGCCAGGGAGGGCAGATACGCAGTATTTT,CATSDFRPGRADTQYF
TRBJ1-4,NA,TRBV4-3,TRBD1,TGCGCCAGCAGCCCTGGGACAGGGGTCCACTATAATGAAAAACTGTTTTTT,CASSPGTGVHYNEKLFF
TRBJ2-1,many,TRBV6-5,TRBD2,TGTGCCAGCAGTCAAAGGACTAGCGGGGGAGTGGAGCAGTTCTTC,CASSQRTSGGVEQFF
TRBJ2-5,NA,TRBV7-2,NA,TGTGCCAGCAGCTTAAGGTCGACAGACCCGGAGACCCAGTACTTC,CASSLRSTDPETQYF
TRBJ2-7,many,TRBV5-5,NA,TGTGCCAGCAGCTTGCCGTACGAGCAGTACTTC,CASSLPYEQYF
TRBJ1-2,few,TRBV7-2,TRBD1,TGTGCCAGCAGCTTAGAAGGCCAGGGGGCCCTCTATGGCTACACCTTC,CASSLEGQGALYGYTF
TRBJ2-1,NA,TRBV5-4,TRBD2,TGTGCCAGCAGCTTGGATCCAGCGGGGGGACCACTCAATGAGCAGTTCTTC,CASSLDPAGGPLNEQFF
TRBJ1-1,NA,TRBV20-1,TRBD1,TGCAGTGCTAGAGATACAGGGGTTTTCACTGAAGCTTTCTTT,CSARDTGVFTEAFF
TRBJ1-2,NA,TRBV29-1,TRBD1,TGCAGCGCAGCGACAGGGAACTATGGCTACACCTTC,CSAATGNYGYTF
TRBJ2-2,NA,TRBV23-1,NA,TGCGCCAGCAGTCATCAAGATGGGGACGGCGGTGACGGGGAGCTGTTTTTT,CASSHQDGDGGDGELFF
TRBJ2-5,NA,TRBV13,NA,TGTGCCAGCAGCTTAGAATCCCAAGAGACCCAGTACTTC,CASSLESQETQYF
TRBJ2-1,once,TRBV2,NA,TGTGCCAGCAGTGTATCCGGCGCTGAAGAGCAGTTCTTC,CASSVSGAEEQFF
TRBJ2-1,few,TRBV20-1,TRBD1,TGCAGTGCTATGGCCCGAGGGGGCTTTGAGCAGTTCTTC,CSAMARGGFEQFF
TRBJ1-1,many,TRBV19,NA,TGTGCCAGTAGTATTAGAGGAGTCACTGAAGCTTTCTTT,CASSIRGVTEAFF
TRBJ1-5,NA,TRBV12-3/TRBV12-4,TRBD1,TGTGCCAGCAGTCCTAGGGACAGGGGGCACCCTCAGCATTTT,CASSPRDRGHPQHF
TRBJ2-6,NA,TRBV7-2,NA,TGTGCCAGCAGCTACTCTGGGGCCAACGCCCTGACTTTC,CASSYSGANALTF
TRBJ2-3,NA,TRBV27,NA,TGTGCCAGCAGTTTAGGACCGTTCCTCACAGATACGCAGTATTTT,CASSLGPFLTDTQYF
TRBJ1-2,many,TRBV11-2,TRBD1,TGTGCCAGCAGCTTAGACAGGGGGTATGGCTACACCTTC,CASSLDRGYGYTF
TRBJ2-5,few,TRBV30,NA,TGTGCCTGGCGAGCAGCGCAAGAGACCCAGTACTTC,CAWRAAQETQYF
TRBJ2-3,NA,TRBV24-1,TRBD2,TGTGCCACCAGTGATCCGGGACTAGCCAGCACAGATACGCAGTATTTT,CATSDPGLASTDTQYF
TRBJ2-6,NA,TRBV29-1,NA,TGCAGCGTGAGGACTCATAGCTCTGGGGCCAACGTCCTGACTTTC,CSVRTHSSGANVLTF
TRBJ2-1,many,TRBV7-8,TRBD2,TGTGCCAGCAGCCCCGCTAGCGGGCGTGAGCAGTTCTTC,CASSPASGREQFF
TRBJ1-6,many,TRBV24-1,TRBD1,TGTGCCGGATCCCGGGACAGCCGCTATAATTCACCCCTCCACTTT,CAGSRDSRYNSPLHF
TRBJ1-2,NA,TRBV7-9,NA,TGTGCCAGCAGCGAGACCGGGGCGACAGCTTATGGCTACACCTTC,CASSETGATAYGYTF
TRBJ2-5,NA,TRBV2,TRBD1,TGTGCCAGCGGGACAGGGGCAGGGGACCAAGAGACCCAGTACTTC,CASGTGAGDQETQYF
TRBJ2-1,NA,TRBV10-3,TRBD2,TGTGCCATCAGTGGGACTAGCGGGGATATCTCCTACAATGAGCAGTTCTTC,CAISGTSGDISYNEQFF
TRBJ1-1,NA,TRBV10-1,NA,TGCGCCAGCAGCAAAGAGAACACTGAAGCTTTCTTT,CASSKENTEAFF
TRBJ2-3,NA,TRBV20-1,NA,TGCAGTGCCCGGGCCCCTTCTAGCACAGATACGCAGTATTTT,CSARAPSSTDTQYF
TRBJ1-2,few,TRBV20-1,NA,TGCAGTGCTAGAGAGGCCAGTTCCTATGGCTACACCTTC,CSAREASSYGYTF
TRBJ1-2,few,TRBV15,TRBD1,TGTGCCACCAGCAAAGGACAGGGGCAAGGCTACACCTTC,CATSKGQGQGYTF
TRBJ2-3,few,TRBV5-5,TRBD2,TGTGCCAGCAGCCCCCTAGCGGGAGCCCCAGATACGCAGTATTTT,CASSPLAGAPDTQYF
TRBJ2-3,few,TRBV7-8,TRBD2,TGTGCCAGCAGCTCCCCGCGGGGGGGCGGCGCAGATACGCAGTATTTT,CASSSPRGGGADTQYF
TRBJ1-6,NA,TRBV27,NA,TGTGCCAGCAGCCTTTTGTCGGTCTCCTATAATTCACCCCTCCACTTT,CASSLLSVSYNSPLHF
TRBJ2-1,few,TRBV6-2/TRBV6-3,TRBD1,TGTGCCAGCAGTTGGGGGACAGGGAAGTACAATGAGCAGTTCTTC,CASSWGTGKYNEQFF
TRBJ2-2,few,TRBV5-1,NA,TGCGCCAGCAGCGCCTCGACAGCCACCGGGGAGCTGTTTTTT,CASSASTATGELFF
TRBJ2-2,few,TRBV29-1,NA,TGCAGCGCTTGGTCCAGCGGGCCCGGGGAGCTGTTTTTT,CSAWSSGPGELFF
TRBJ2-5,few,TRBV20-1,TRBD2,TGCAGTGCTGCGGGACTAGCGGGGGGAGCTCAAGAGACCCAGTACTTC,CSAAGLAGGAQETQYF
TRBJ1-5,few,TRBV12-3/TRBV12-4,NA,TGTGCCAGCAATCCCTCAGGGGGCAATCAGCCCCAGCATTTT,CASNPSGGNQPQHF
TRBJ1-1,few,TRBV20-1,NA,TGCAGTGCTAGGAGGGCCGCCCCGAACACTGAAGCTTTCTTT,CSARRAAPNTEAFF
TRBJ1-5,few,TRBV7-2,NA,TGTGCCAGCAGCTTGTTGGCAGGGGAACAGCCCCAGCATTTT,CASSLLAGEQPQHF
TRBJ2-1,few,TRBV20-1,NA,TGCAGTGCTCCACCGAGCTCCTACAATGAGCAGTTCTTC,CSAPPSSYNEQFF
TRBJ2-3,NA,TRBV15,TRBD2,TGTGCCACCAGCAGAGCGACTAGCGGGGGCACAGATACGCAGTATTTT,CATSRATSGGTDTQYF
TRBJ1-3,few,TRBV12-3/TRBV12-4,NA,TGTGCCAGCAGGCCGTCTAGGAACACCATATATTTT,CASRPSRNTIYF